The 9 T cell receptor beta chains given below trace back to one sample, sequenced in a study of T cell repertoires in cytomegalovirus infection. Each CDR3 protein gets one entry after TCRdb re-called the reads with MiXCR. The table includes 600,000 to 800,000 distinct CDR3 sequences, 20% to 25% detected once. Specimen: CD8+ T cells from PBMCs. Source of these receptors: a human donor in good health (CMV status not recorded). Some clones in this sample may be carry-over from other donors' samples.

CDR3 amino acids: CSVVSGNQPQHF. The CDR3, as DNA: TGCAGCGTTGTCTCTGGCAATCAGCCCCAGCATTTT. The J gene is TRBJ1-5, the V gene TRBV29-1, with D uncertain. This CDR3 is built from 12 residues. CDR1 SQVTM and CDR2 ANQGSEA come from the germline V gene. Trimming stripped 4 bases from V and 2 bases from J, with 6 bases between.

Regarding this clonotype: Just one base apart from a much larger clone, this may be a read error. The CDR3 loop is CVGSVPKTGYTGELFF. CDR3 DNA sequence: TGTGTCGGCTCAGTCCCTAAGACAGGGTACACCGGGGAGCTGTTTTTT. This chain joins TRBV7-6 and TRBJ2-2, with TRBD1 identical over 7 bases. This CDR3 has 16 residues. The germline V gene has CDR1 SGHVS and CDR2 FNYEAQ.

To note about this clonotype: This may arise from a read error, as a much more abundant clone is one base away. This sequence joins TRBV25-1 and TRBJ2-2; perhaps TRBD2 as D (5 bases). CDR3 length: 15 residues. CDR1 and CDR2 (germline): MGHDK, SYGVNS. The CDR3 protein is CASSEWSANTGELVF. CDR3 bases: TGTGCCAGCAGTGAATGGTCTGCGAACACCGGGGAGCTGGTTTTT. Looking up the rest from reference TRBV25-1 and TRBJ2-2 gives the full variable domain: EADIYQTPRYLVIGTGKKITLECSQTMGHDKMYWYQQDPGMELHLIHYSYGVNSTEKGDLSSESTVSRIRTEHFPLTLESARPSHTSQYLCASSEWSANTGELVFGEGSRLTVL.

This clonotype was recorded many times. This chain joins TRBV7-2 and TRBJ2-7, with 8 bases matching TRBD1. Per the germline V gene, CDR1 is SGHTA and CDR2 is FQGNSA. With 3 bases clipped from V and 2 bases from J, the junction kept 9 bases outside the gene matches. There are 16 residues in the CDR3. CDR3 residues: CASSLTDRGKTYEQYV. DNA for the CDR3: TGTGCCAGCAGCTTGACAGACAGGGGTAAGACCTACGAGCAGTACGTC.

J is TRBJ2-7 and V is TRBV5-6; D is uncertain. This CDR3 has 13 amino acids. From germline, CDR1 is SGHDT and CDR2 YYEEEE. Trimming removed 0 bases at V and 5 bases at J, with 9 bases between. The CDR3 here is CASSLAPQHEQYF. The CDR3 DNA follows: TGTGCCAGCAGCTTGGCCCCACAACACGAGCAGTACTTC.

This clonotype was picked up one time. CDR3 loop: CASSSYGLAGGWADTQYF. The CDR3 coding sequence is TGTGCCAGCAGTTCCTACGGACTAGCGGGGGGTTGGGCAGATACGCAGTATTTT. The chain recombines TRBV28 with TRBJ2-3; 14 bases are a match to TRBD2. CDR3 size: 18 residues. V lost 4 bases and J lost 4; bases outside the gene matches: 10. The germline gives CDR1 MDHEN, CDR2 SYDVKM.

This clonotype came up many times. The chain carries TRBV7-9 and TRBJ2-7; D is unclear. The V end lost 5 bases, the J end lost 6 bases, and 8 bases lay between the germline ends. The CDR3 length is 11 residues. CDR1 SEHNR and CDR2 FQNEAQ come from the germline V gene (reference sequence). The CDR3 nucleotides are TGTGCCAGCAGCCCCCTAGGCGAGCAGTACTTC. It specifies CASSPLGEQYF.

The chain joins TRBV19 to TRBJ1-6; the match to TRBD1 covers 7 bases. Germline assignment: CDR1 LNHDA and CDR2 SQIVND (reference sequence). The V and J ends lost 4 bases and 8 bases, in that order; junction bases with no gene match: 11. This CDR3 contains 16 residues. Here the CDR3 DNA reads TGTGCCAGTAGTACCGGGACCGGGACAGTAGATTCACCCCTCCACTTT. Amino acid sequence: CASSTGTGTVDSPLHF.

A few counts support this clonotype. The chain has TRBV5-6 and TRBJ2-3, with D perhaps matching TRBD2 (6 bases). The V end was cut by 4 bases, the J end by 7 bases, with 25 bases between. CDR3 size: 17 residues. Germline lookup yields CDR1 SGHDT and CDR2 YYEEEE. CDR3 sequence reads: CASSLGDGSGLRNTQYF. The CDR3 DNA follows: TGTGCCAGCAGCCTGGGGGACGGGAGCGGTCTCAGGAATACGCAGTATTTT.